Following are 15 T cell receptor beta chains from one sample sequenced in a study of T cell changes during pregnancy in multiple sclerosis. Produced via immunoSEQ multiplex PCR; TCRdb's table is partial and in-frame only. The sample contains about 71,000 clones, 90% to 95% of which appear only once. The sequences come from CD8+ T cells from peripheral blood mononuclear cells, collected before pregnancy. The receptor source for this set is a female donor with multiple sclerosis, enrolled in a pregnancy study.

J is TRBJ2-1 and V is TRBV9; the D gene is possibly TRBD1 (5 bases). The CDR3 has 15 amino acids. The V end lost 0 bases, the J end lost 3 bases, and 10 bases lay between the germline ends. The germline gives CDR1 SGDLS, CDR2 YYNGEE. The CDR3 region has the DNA TGTGCCAGCAGCGTAGACACAGGATACTACAATGAGCAGTTCTTC. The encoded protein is CASSVDTGYYNEQFF.

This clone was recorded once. The chain's CDR3 is CASSSAGANTGELFF. The DNA for the CDR3 is TGTGCCAGCAGTTCCGCGGGGGCGAACACCGGGGAGCTGTTTTTT. The chain couples TRBV27 to TRBJ2-2; 7 bases map to TRBD2. Trimming removed 4 bases from V and 0 bases from J; junction bases left unmatched: 2. The germline gives CDR1 MNHEY, CDR2 SMNVEV (reference sequence). The CDR3 runs 15 residues.

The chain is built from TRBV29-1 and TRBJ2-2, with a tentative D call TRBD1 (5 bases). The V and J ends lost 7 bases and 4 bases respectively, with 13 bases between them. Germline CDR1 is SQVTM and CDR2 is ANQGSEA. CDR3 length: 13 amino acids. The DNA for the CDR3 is TGCAGCGCCAGGGTAGTTAGCACCGGGGAGCTGTTTTTT. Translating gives CSARVVSTGELFF.

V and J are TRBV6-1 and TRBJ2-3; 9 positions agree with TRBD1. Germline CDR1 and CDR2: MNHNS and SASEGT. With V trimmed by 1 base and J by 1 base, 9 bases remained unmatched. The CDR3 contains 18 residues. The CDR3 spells CASSEESGTGLGTDTQYF. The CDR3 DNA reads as TGTGCCAGCAGTGAAGAAAGTGGGACAGGGCTTGGCACAGATACGCAGTATTTT.

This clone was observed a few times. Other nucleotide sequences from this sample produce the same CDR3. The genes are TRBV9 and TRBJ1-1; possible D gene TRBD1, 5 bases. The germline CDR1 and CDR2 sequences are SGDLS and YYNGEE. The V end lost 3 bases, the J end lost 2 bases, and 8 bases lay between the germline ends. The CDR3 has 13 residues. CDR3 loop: CASSATVNTEAFF. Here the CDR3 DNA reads TGTGCCAGCAGCGCGACAGTTAACACTGAAGCTTTCTTT.

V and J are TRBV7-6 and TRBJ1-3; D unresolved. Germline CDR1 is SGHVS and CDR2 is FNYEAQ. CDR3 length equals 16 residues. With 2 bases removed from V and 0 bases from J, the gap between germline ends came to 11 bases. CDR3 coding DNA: TGTGCCAGCAGCTTAAGGCAGGCGACCTCTGGAAACACCATATATTTT. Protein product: CASSLRQATSGNTIYF.

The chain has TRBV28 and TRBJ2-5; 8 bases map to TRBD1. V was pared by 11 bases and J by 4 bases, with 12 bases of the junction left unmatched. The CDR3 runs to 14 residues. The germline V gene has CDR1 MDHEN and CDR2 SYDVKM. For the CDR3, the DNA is TGTGCCGGTTCAGGGGGCAGGGTTGGAGAGACCCAGTACTTC. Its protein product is CAGSGGRVGETQYF.

The CDR3 is CASSSASSGGYYEQYF. In nucleotides, the CDR3 is TGTGCCAGCAGCTCAGCTTCTAGCGGGGGATACTACGAGCAGTACTTC. The rearrangement uses TRBV11-2 and TRBJ2-7, with 10 bases aligning to TRBD2. This CDR3 has 16 amino acids. The V and J ends lost 4 bases and 3 bases, in that order; junction bases with no gene match: 9. CDR1 is SGHAT and CDR2 is FQNNGV in the germline V gene.

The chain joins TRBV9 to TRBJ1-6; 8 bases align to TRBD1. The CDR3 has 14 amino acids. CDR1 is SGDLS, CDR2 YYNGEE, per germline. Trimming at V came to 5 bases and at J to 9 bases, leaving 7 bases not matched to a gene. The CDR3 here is CASSESGTGSPLHF. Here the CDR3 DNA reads TGTGCCAGCAGTGAATCCGGGACAGGTTCACCCCTCCACTTT. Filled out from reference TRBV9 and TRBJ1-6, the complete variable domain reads DSGVTQTPKHLITATGQRVTLRCSPRSGDLSVYWYQQSLDQGLQFLIQYYNGEERAKGNILERFSAQQFPDLHSELNLSSLELGDSALYFCASSESGTGSPLHFGNGTRLTVT.

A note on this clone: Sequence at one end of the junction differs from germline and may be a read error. The CDR3 DNA is TGTGCCAGTAGTCCAATGGGACAGGAGGACTATAGCTACACCTTC. It yields the protein CASSPMGQEDYSYTF. This chain links TRBV19 with TRBJ1-2; 8 bases are shared with TRBD1. CDR3 length: 15 amino acids. Germline values: CDR1 LNHDA, CDR2 SQIVND (reference sequence).

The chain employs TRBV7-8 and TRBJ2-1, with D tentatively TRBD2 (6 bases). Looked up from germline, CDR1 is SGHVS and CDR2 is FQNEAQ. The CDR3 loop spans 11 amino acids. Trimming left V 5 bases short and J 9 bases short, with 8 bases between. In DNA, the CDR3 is TGTGCCAGCAGCCCCGGGGGTGAGCAGTTCTTC. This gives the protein CASSPGGEQFF.

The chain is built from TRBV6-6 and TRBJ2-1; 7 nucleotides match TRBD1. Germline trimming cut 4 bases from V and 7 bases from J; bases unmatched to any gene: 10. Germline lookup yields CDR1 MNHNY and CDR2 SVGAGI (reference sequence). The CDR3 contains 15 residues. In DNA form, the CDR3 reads TGTGCCAGCAGTTCACCTGGTGGGACAGTGAATGAGCAGTTCTTC. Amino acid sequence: CASSSPGGTVNEQFF.

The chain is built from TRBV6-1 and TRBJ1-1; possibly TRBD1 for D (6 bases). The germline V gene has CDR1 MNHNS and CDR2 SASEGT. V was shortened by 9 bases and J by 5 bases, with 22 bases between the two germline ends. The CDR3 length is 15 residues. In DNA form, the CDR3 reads TGTGCCAGTAGACCTGACAGGTATGGGGAAACTGAAGCTTTCTTT. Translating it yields CASRPDRYGETEAFF.

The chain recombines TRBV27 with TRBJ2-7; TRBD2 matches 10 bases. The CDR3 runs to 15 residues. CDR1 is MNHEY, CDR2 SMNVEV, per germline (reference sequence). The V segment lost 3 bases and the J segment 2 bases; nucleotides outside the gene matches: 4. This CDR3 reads CASSFLAGAPYEQYF. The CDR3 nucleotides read TGTGCCAGCAGTTTCCTAGCGGGGGCCCCCTACGAGCAGTACTTC.

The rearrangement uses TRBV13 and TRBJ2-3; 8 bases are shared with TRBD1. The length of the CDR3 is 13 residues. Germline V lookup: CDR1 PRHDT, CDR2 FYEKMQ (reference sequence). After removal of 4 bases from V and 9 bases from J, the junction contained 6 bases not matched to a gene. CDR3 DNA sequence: TGTGCCAGCAGCTCTAATACAGGGGGAACGCAGTATTTT. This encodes CASSSNTGGTQYF.